A selection of T cell receptor beta chains follows, all from one sample in a study of CD8 T cells in Susac syndrome. In TCRdb, the immunoSEQ multiplex PCR reads were re-called with MiXCR into one record per CDR3 protein. Altogether around 130,000 distinct CDR3 sequences are present, 90% to 95% being singletons, with the ten largest covering about 0.28%. Specimen: CD8+ T cells from PBMCs. The receptors come from a human donor with Susac syndrome. Each CDR3 is given with its conserved first and last residue. The order of the fields is V gene, D gene, clone size, J gene, CDR3 DNA, CDR3 protein. D genes are given only for firm matches. A row's size may be missing; if present it is once, few, many or a size class.

>TRBV5-4|TRBD2|-|TRBJ2-7
TGTGCCAGCAGCGGGGGACTAGCGGGGGGCTACGAGCAGTACTTC
CASSGGLAGGYEQYF
>TRBV5-1|-|-|TRBJ2-7
TGCGCCAGCAGTGACTCGGACAGCTACGAGCAGTACTTC
CASSDSDSYEQYF
>TRBV12-5|TRBD2|-|TRBJ2-3
TGTGCTAGTGGTTGGGGCGCGGGGGGACTCCCAGATACGCAGTATTTT
CASGWGAGGLPDTQYF
>TRBV27|-|once|TRBJ1-5
TGTGCCAGCAGCCCGTATCAGCCCCAGCATTTT
CASSPYQPQHF
>TRBV20-1|-|-|TRBJ2-3
TGCAGTGCTAGACCCTACGATGTGGGCACAGATACGCAGTATTTT
CSARPYDVGTDTQYF
>TRBV14|-|once|TRBJ2-5
TGTGCCAGCAGCCAAGTGGCACTCCAAGAGACCCAGTACTTC
CASSQVALQETQYF
>TRBV5-1|TRBD2|-|TRBJ2-1
TGCGCCAGCAGCTTGGAGACTAGCGCTTGGAATGAGCAGTTCTTC
CASSLETSAWNEQFF
>TRBV20-1|-|-|TRBJ2-7
TGCAGTGCTAGAGATGTCAGAACAGCGTACGAGCAGTACTTC
CSARDVRTAYEQYF
>TRBV7-9|-|-|TRBJ2-7
TGTGCCAGCAGTACACTCCCCCTCGAGCAGTACTTC
CASSTLPLEQYF
>TRBV5-8|-|-|TRBJ1-1
TGTGCCAGCAGCCCGGGCAGCGTGAACACTGAAGCTTTCTTT
CASSPGSVNTEAFF
>TRBV30|-|-|TRBJ2-7
TGTGCCTGGAGACACAGGGGAGGCTACGAGCAGTACTTC
CAWRHRGGYEQYF
>TRBV7-9|TRBD2|-|TRBJ2-7
TGTGCCAGCAGCCCGGCTTCCGGGCTAGCGGCTTACGAGCAGTACTTC
CASSPASGLAAYEQYF
>TRBV27|TRBD1|-|TRBJ2-1
TGTGCCAGCAGTGGACAGGACTACAATGAGCAGTTCTTC
CASSGQDYNEQFF
>TRBV2|TRBD1|-|TRBJ1-1
TGTGCCAGCAGTGAGACGAGGACAGGCCCCGCGGGGTTGTCTGCTTTCTTT
CASSETRTGPAGLSAFF
>TRBV7-9|TRBD1|-|TRBJ2-7
TGTGCCAGCAGCTTAGCGGCAGGGACAGAGCTGAGCTCCTACGAGCAGTACTTC
CASSLAAGTELSSYEQYF
>TRBV7-3|-|-|TRBJ1-5
TGTGCCAGCAGCCTGGGTTTGGGCGTGAAACAGCCCCAGCATTTT
CASSLGLGVKQPQHF
>TRBV12-3/TRBV12-4|-|-|TRBJ2-7
TGTGCCAGCTCGGGCGGGGAAACCTACGAGCAGTACTTC
CASSGGETYEQYF
>TRBV2|TRBD1|-|TRBJ2-7
TGTGCCAGCATTGGACAGGGGGGATCTTACGAGCAGTACTTC
CASIGQGGSYEQYF
>TRBV29-1|-|-|TRBJ1-2
TGCAGCGTTGAAGAAGTTCTTTATGGCTACACCTTC
CSVEEVLYGYTF
>TRBV30|-|-|TRBJ2-7
TGTGCCTGGAGTCTTGGAGTCCGCTCCTACGAGCAGTACTTC
CAWSLGVRSYEQYF
>TRBV5-1|-|-|TRBJ1-2
TGCGCCAGCAGCTTGGAGGGCCTAGCTAACTATGGCTACACCTTC
CASSLEGLANYGYTF
>TRBV9|-|-|TRBJ2-5
TGTGCCAGCAGCCCACCCCTTCGCGGGGCGTCAAGAAAGACCCAGTACTTC
CASSPPLRGASRKTQYF
>TRBV4-1|-|-|TRBJ2-3
TGCGCCAGCAGCCAAGAGCGGTCAGATACGCAGTATTTT
CASSQERSDTQYF
>TRBV3-1|TRBD1|-|TRBJ1-1
TGTGCCAGCAGCCAAAGTACGACAGGGGCCACTGAAGCTTTCTTT
CASSQSTTGATEAFF
>TRBV11-2|TRBD1|once|TRBJ1-2
TGTGCCAGCACCGACAGAGTTGGACAGGTCTATGGCTACACCTTC
CASTDRVGQVYGYTF
>TRBV13|-|-|TRBJ2-7
TGTGCCAGCAGCTTCGGGGAAAGCTCCTACGAGCAGTACTTC
CASSFGESSYEQYF
>TRBV6-2/TRBV6-3|TRBD1|-|TRBJ2-7
TGTGCCAGCAGCTACAGGGGACCAGGCTCCGAGCAGTACTTC
CASSYRGPGSEQYF
>TRBV3-1|-|-|TRBJ1-2
TGTGCCAGCAGCCAAGAGAGCACAGCGTTCTATGGCTACACCTTC
CASSQESTAFYGYTF
>TRBV11-3|TRBD2|once|TRBJ2-5
TGTGCCAGCAGCCGTGGCTATTCGGGACTAGGGTGGTCTGAGACCCAGTACTTC
CASSRGYSGLGWSETQYF
>TRBV12-3/TRBV12-4|TRBD2|-|TRBJ2-3
TGTGCCAGCAGTTTGGGGCTAGCGGGGGTGGGGAAGGATTTT
CASSLGLAGVGKDF
>TRBV4-1|-|-|TRBJ1-2
TGCGCCAGCAGCCAAGATGGAAGGCTTAACTATGGCTACACCTTC
CASSQDGRLNYGYTF
>TRBV27|TRBD1|-|TRBJ2-7
TGTGCCAGCAGTTTATCGAAGGGGACAGGGGCCCGGGGGCAGTACTTC
CASSLSKGTGARGQYF
>TRBV9|-|-|TRBJ1-5
TGTGCCAGCAGCCCGTTGGGGGGCAATCAGCCCCAGCATTTT
CASSPLGGNQPQHF
>TRBV4-1|-|-|TRBJ1-1
TGCGCCAGCAGCCATAGCGGATCCGCCACTGAAGCTTTCTTT
CASSHSGSATEAFF
>TRBV11-2|-|-|TRBJ2-3
TGTGCCAGCAGCCCAGGACCGTCGTCCGGGTTGGTTGGTACGCAGTATTTT
CASSPGPSSGLVGTQYF
>TRBV7-9|-|-|TRBJ2-2
TGTGCCAGCAGCCCCTCGGGGCCGAACACCGGGGAGCTGTTTTTT
CASSPSGPNTGELFF
>TRBV6-5|TRBD1|-|TRBJ2-1
TGTGCCAGCAGCAACCGGGACAGGGGGTACAATGAGCAGTTCTTC
CASSNRDRGYNEQFF
>TRBV5-1|-|-|TRBJ2-7
TGCGCCAGCAGCCCGGCACTGAGTCGAGAGCAGTACTTC
CASSPALSREQYF
>TRBV7-7|TRBD2|-|TRBJ2-7
TGTGCCAGCAGCCCAGCTGGACTAGCTCCCTACGAGCAGTACTTC
CASSPAGLAPYEQYF
>TRBV7-8|TRBD2|-|TRBJ2-1
TGTGCCAGCAGCCAGGGGACTAGCGGCTACAATGAGCAGTTCTTC
CASSQGTSGYNEQFF
>TRBV20-1|TRBD1|-|TRBJ2-5
TGCAGTGCTAGAGCCTTACAGGGGGGAGAGACCCAGTACTTC
CSARALQGGETQYF
>TRBV5-1|-|once|TRBJ1-1
TGCGCCAGCAGACTGACTGGCACTGAAGCTTTCTTT
CASRLTGTEAFF
>TRBV15|TRBD1|-|TRBJ1-3
TGTGCCACCAGCAGAGTGGGGACAGGGACGGGAAACACCATATATTTT
CATSRVGTGTGNTIYF
>TRBV5-1|-|-|TRBJ2-6
TGCGCCAGCCAACCTGACCTCTCTGGGGCCAACGTCCTGACTTTC
CASQPDLSGANVLTF
>TRBV20-1|-|-|TRBJ2-1
TGCAGTGCTAGAGGATACCCGGACAGAAACTACGACAATGAGCAGTTCTTC
CSARGYPDRNYDNEQFF
>TRBV5-1|-|-|TRBJ1-5
TGCGCCAGCAGCACGGTAGTTCAGCCCCAGCATTTT
CASSTVVQPQHF
>TRBV9|TRBD2|-|TRBJ2-7
TGTGCCAGCAGCCCGCGGGGGACCTCCTACGAGCAGTACTTC
CASSPRGTSYEQYF
>TRBV6-1|TRBD1|few|TRBJ2-5
TGTGCCAGCCGGGACAGGGGGTTAGAGACCCAGTACTTC
CASRDRGLETQYF
>TRBV12-3/TRBV12-4|TRBD2|-|TRBJ2-3
TGTGCCAGCAGGCGAACGGGGGGGCAGGGAGATACGCAGTATTTT
CASRRTGGQGDTQYF